This paragraph reports one T cell receptor (beta chain). Its antigen is undetermined. Data came from immunoSEQ multiplex PCR; TCRdb stores just in-frame clones and leaves some out. The sample consists of roughly 890,000 clones, roughly 92% of them appearing once. This CDR3 is built from 16 residues. V trimming: 0 bases; J trimming: 6 bases; junction bases outside the gene matches: 9. Germline V CDR1 and CDR2: SGHRS, YFSETQ. This specimen belongs to a study of shared clonotypes between healthy human individuals. Findings and caveats of the study: Sharing across a few donors was seen in 4.5% to 6.5% of naive CD4 clonotypes.

Terminally differentiated effector memory CD45RA+ cells were left out of the naive CD8 fraction, which was CD45RO-negative and positively selected for CCR7. The V and J genes are TRBV5-1 and TRBJ2-1, with 7 bases identical to TRBD2. This receptor was identified in a man aged 25 to 40 in good health. The sample comprised naive CD8+ T cells sorted from blood. The chain's CDR3 is CASSLGFAGEGNEQFF. The CDR3 bases are TGCGCCAGCAGCTTGGGGTTTGCGGGAGAGGGCAATGAGCAGTTCTTC.